These 14 T cell receptor beta chains share one sample of origin, sequenced in a study of blood T cell repertoires in COVID-19. TCRdb's copy holds only in-frame clones and misses some; the assay was immunoSEQ multiplex PCR. The sample records fewer than 150,000 clones, around 89% being singletons. The sequencing sample was made of peripheral blood. These receptors all come from a human donor in a cohort sampled during active COVID-19.

The chain joins TRBV10-3 to TRBJ1-4, with 11 bases that match TRBD1. The CDR3 length is 16 residues. Trimming at V came to 2 bases and at J to 4 bases, leaving 3 bases not matched to a gene. CDR1 and CDR2 from the germline V gene are ENHRY and SYGVKD. The chain's CDR3 is CAISEGQGALNEKLFF. The DNA for the CDR3 is TGTGCCATCAGTGAGGGACAGGGGGCGCTTAATGAAAAACTGTTTTTT.

This chain connects TRBV3-1 (or the pseudogene TRBV3-2) to TRBJ1-1; 7 bases are shared with TRBD1. Germline V lookup: CDR1 LGHDT, CDR2 YNNKEL (reference sequence). J lost 5 bases, V lost 5 bases, and 8 bases had no gene match. The CDR3 runs 14 residues. CDR3 region: CASSGNRGMTEAFF. The CDR3 region has the DNA TGTGCCAGCAGCGGAAACAGGGGAATGACTGAAGCTTTCTTT.

The V call is TRBV29-1, the J call TRBJ1-5; D remains unclear. The germline V gene encodes CDR1 SQVTM and CDR2 ANQGSEA. CDR3 length equals 13 residues. V was clipped by 4 bases and J by 0 bases, with 7 bases between them. The CDR3: CSVAQNSNQPQHF. The CDR3 DNA follows: TGCAGCGTTGCACAGAATAGCAATCAGCCCCAGCATTTT.

The genes are TRBV12-3 or TRBV12-4 and TRBJ2-1; D call uncertain. The germline V and J ends were trimmed by 6 bases and 8 bases, with 11 bases remaining between them. The CDR3 extends over 12 amino acids. CDR3 coding DNA: TGTGCCAGCAGCCCCAGTCCCGATGAGCAGTTCTTC. It codes for CASSPSPDEQFF.

This clone was counted only a few times. V usage is TRBV7-9 and J usage is TRBJ1-1; TRBD1 agrees at 7 bases. After removal of 6 bases from V and 9 bases from J, the junction contained 4 bases not matched to a gene. The CDR3 has 11 amino acids. Germline CDR1 SEHNR, CDR2 FQNEAQ (reference sequence). CDR3 loop: CASSKDRQAFF. The CDR3 DNA reads as TGTGCCAGCAGTAAGGACAGGCAAGCTTTCTTT. The full variable domain, in which reference TRBV7-9 and TRBJ1-1 provide the parts outside the CDR3, is DTGVSQNPRHKITKRGQNVTFRCDPISEHNRLYWYRQTLGQGPEFLTYFQNEAQLEKSRLLSDRFSAERPKGSFSTLEIQRTEQGDSAMYLCASSKDRQAFFGQGTRLTVV.

The gene calls are TRBV5-4 and TRBJ2-2; 8 bases align to TRBD2. Germline trimming cut 4 bases from V and 6 bases from J; bases unmatched to any gene: 17. Per germline, CDR1 SGHNT and CDR2 YYREEE (reference sequence). The CDR3 sequence is 18 residues long. CDR3 residues: CASSEPGRRGAQAGELFF. The CDR3 nucleotides are TGTGCCAGCAGCGAACCTGGTAGGCGGGGGGCCCAAGCCGGGGAGCTGTTTTTT.

The rearrangement uses TRBV6-1 and TRBJ2-2, with D uncertain. Germline V gene lookup returns CDR1 MNHNS and CDR2 SASEGT. The CDR3 contains 13 residues. The V end was cut by 2 bases, the J end by 6 bases, with 7 bases between. The CDR3 DNA follows: TGTGCCAGCAGTGAACCCCCGGCCGGGGAGCTGTTTTTT. Translated, it gives CASSEPPAGELFF.

This rearrangement joins TRBV18 to TRBJ2-3, with 7 bases matching TRBD2. The V segment lost 0 bases and the J segment 1 base; nucleotides outside the gene matches: 1. Germline lookup yields CDR1 KGHSH and CDR2 LQKENI. This CDR3 region has 15 residues. The CDR3 DNA reads TGTGCCAGCTCACCACCACGGGGGGGCACAGATACGCAGTATTTT. Translating it yields CASSPPRGGTDTQYF.

The V call is TRBV7-3, the J call TRBJ2-1; 8 nucleotides agree with TRBD2. This CDR3 region has 15 residues. V trimming: 1 base; J trimming: 7 bases; junction bases outside the gene matches: 6. The germline gives CDR1 SGHTA, CDR2 FQGTGA. CDR3 sequence (DNA): TGTGCCAGCAGCTTAAATCCGGGAGGGGTAAATGAGCAGTTCTTC. Amino acids: CASSLNPGGVNEQFF.

This clone was counted a few times. The chain links TRBV4-1 to TRBJ1-5; TRBD1 matches 9 bases. Per the germline V gene, CDR1 is MGHRA and CDR2 is YSYEKL. Trimming at V came to 1 base and at J to 2 bases, leaving 6 bases not matched to a gene. The CDR3 totals 17 residues. The CDR3 loop reads CASSQGTGVRRNQPQHF. DNA for the CDR3: TGCGCCAGCAGCCAAGGGACAGGGGTAAGGCGCAATCAGCCCCAGCATTTT.

This clone occurred a few times. V is TRBV5-5 and J is TRBJ2-7, with no clear D. Germline values: CDR1 SGHKS, CDR2 YYEKEE (reference sequence). With 3 bases removed from V and 7 bases from J, the gap between germline ends came to 20 bases. The CDR3 is 15 amino acids. CDR3 loop: CASSSGGDLRGEQYF. The CDR3 region has the DNA TGTGCCAGCAGCTCCGGCGGAGACTTGAGAGGAGAGCAGTACTTC.

The V call is TRBV7-9, the J call TRBJ2-1; 8 positions agree with TRBD2. V lost 5 bases and J lost 6; bases outside the gene matches: 12. The germline V gene encodes CDR1 SEHNR and CDR2 FQNEAQ (reference sequence). This CDR3 comprises 16 residues. CDR3 amino acids: CASSTAGAGGANEQFF. The CDR3 nucleotides read TGTGCCAGCAGCACTGCGGGGGCGGGGGGAGCCAATGAGCAGTTCTTC.

V and J are TRBV5-1 and TRBJ1-3; 7 nucleotides align to TRBD1. CDR1 and CDR2 (germline): SGHRS, YFSETQ. The CDR3 is 16 residues long. The V and J ends lost 0 bases and 3 bases, in that order; junction bases with no gene match: 6. In DNA, the CDR3 is TGCGCCAGCAGCTTGGTGGCAGGGGGTTATGGAAACACCATATATTTT. Translating gives CASSLVAGGYGNTIYF.

The chain has TRBV3-1 (or the pseudogene TRBV3-2) and TRBJ1-6; D may be TRBD1 (6 bases). With 3 bases removed from V and 9 bases from J, the gap between germline ends came to 15 bases. CDR1 is LGHDT and CDR2 is YNNKEL in the germline V gene (reference sequence). The CDR3 covers 15 residues. CDR3 DNA sequence: TGTGCCAGCAGCCATGGGGGGGGCGGTAGTTCACCCCTCCACTTT. Amino acids: CASSHGGGGSSPLHF.